These 18 T cell receptor beta chains came from one sample sequenced in a study of blood T cell repertoires in COVID-19. Sequencing used immunoSEQ multiplex PCR; TCRdb keeps in-frame clones, though not all of them. The profile covers about 60,000 clones, with 82% appearing a single time and roughly 4% taken by the ten largest. Material for sequencing was peripheral blood. Source of these receptors: a man aged 55 to 70 with acute or convalescent COVID-19.

The chain links TRBV4-1 to TRBJ2-3, with D possibly being TRBD2 (5 bases). V shed 4 bases and J shed 1 base, with 12 bases lying between them. Germline V gene lookup returns CDR1 MGHRA and CDR2 YSYEKL. This CDR3 comprises 15 residues. Here the CDR3 DNA reads TGCGCCAGCAGCCCGGCGGGCGGTGGCACAGATACGCAGTATTTT. Its translation is CASSPAGGGTDTQYF.

The J gene is TRBJ2-7, the V gene TRBV7-9; D possibly corresponds to TRBD1 (5 bases). The CDR3 spans 16 residues. V was shortened by 2 bases and J by 6 bases, with 20 bases between the two germline ends. Germline CDR1 reads SEHNR; CDR2 reads FQNEAQ (reference sequence). The CDR3 sequence: CASSLLIGRELFEQYF. Here the CDR3 DNA reads TGTGCCAGCAGCTTATTAATCGGCAGGGAATTATTCGAGCAGTACTTC.

The chain links TRBV29-1 to TRBJ2-2, with 10 bases identical to TRBD2. The CDR3 extends over 12 amino acids. Germline V gives CDR1 SQVTM, CDR2 ANQGSEA. The CDR3 region has the DNA TGCATCGGACTAGCGGACACCGGGGAGCTGTTTTTT. It encodes CIGLADTGELFF.

The chain employs TRBV9 and TRBJ1-1, with D possibly being TRBD1 (6 bases). The V gene lost 0 bases and the J gene lost 0 bases, with 15 bases spanning the gap. Germline CDR1 and CDR2: SGDLS and YYNGEE. The CDR3 runs to 17 residues. The CDR3 sequence is CASSVGPRGGMNTEAFF. The CDR3 nucleotides are TGTGCCAGCAGCGTAGGGCCAAGGGGGGGTATGAACACTGAAGCTTTCTTT. Full variable domain (missing parts from reference TRBV9 and TRBJ1-1): DSGVTQTPKHLITATGQRVTLRCSPRSGDLSVYWYQQSLDQGLQFLIQYYNGEERAKGNILERFSAQQFPDLHSELNLSSLELGDSALYFCASSVGPRGGMNTEAFFGQGTRLTVV.

The chain carries TRBV29-1 and TRBJ1-5, with TRBD1 as a possible D gene (5 bases). V shed 4 bases and J shed 2 bases, with 9 bases lying between them. Germline V gene sequence: CDR1 SQVTM, CDR2 ANQGSEA. There are 13 residues in the CDR3. CDR3 region: CSVVGEGNQPQHF. CDR3 nucleotides: TGCAGCGTTGTAGGGGAGGGCAATCAGCCCCAGCATTTT.

The chain couples TRBV5-4 to TRBJ2-6, with TRBD2 as a possible D gene (6 bases). The ends were cut back, 4 bases at V and 4 bases at J, with 18 bases in the middle. This CDR3 comprises 17 residues. Germline V CDR1 and CDR2: SGHNT, YYREEE (reference sequence). CDR3 amino acids: CASSLFSGTSGANVLTF. The CDR3 DNA reads as TGTGCCAGCAGCCTATTCTCCGGGACTTCAGGGGCCAACGTCCTGACTTTC.

The chain employs TRBV28 and TRBJ2-7; 8 nucleotides agree with TRBD1. After removal of 1 base from V and 5 bases from J, the junction contained 16 bases not matched to a gene. Germline V lookup: CDR1 MDHEN, CDR2 SYDVKM. CDR3 length: 18 amino acids. This chain's CDR3 is CASSLSGPPRDRRNEQYF. As DNA, the CDR3 is TGTGCCAGCAGTTTATCCGGACCGCCTAGGGACAGGAGGAACGAGCAGTACTTC.

The J gene is TRBJ2-5, the V gene TRBV5-6; D is unclear. CDR1 is SGHDT, CDR2 YYEEEE, per germline. The CDR3 totals 13 residues. Trimming removed 0 bases from V and 5 bases from J, with 8 bases in between. DNA for the CDR3: TGTGCCAGCAGCTTGGGAGTCCGGGAGACCCAGTACTTC. It encodes CASSLGVRETQYF.

The chain uses TRBV2 and TRBJ1-4, with D possibly matching TRBD1 (5 bases). The V and J ends lost 1 base and 5 bases respectively, with 8 bases between them. From germline, CDR1 is SNHLY and CDR2 FYNNEI. This CDR3 contains 14 residues. The CDR3 DNA reads as TGTGCCAGCAGTGAAGGGACATGGAATGAAAAACTGTTTTTT. This encodes CASSEGTWNEKLFF.

This chain uses TRBV12-5 with TRBJ2-2; tentatively, D is TRBD2 (6 bases). Trimming removed 8 bases at V and 4 bases at J, with 11 bases between. Per germline, CDR1 LGHNT and CDR2 FRNRAP. The CDR3 totals 13 residues. In DNA form, the CDR3 reads TGTGCTAGTCTCGGAGGGAGCACCGGGGAGCTGTTTTTT. This encodes CASLGGSTGELFF.

The rearrangement uses TRBV5-1 and TRBJ2-3; 8 nucleotides match TRBD2. The CDR3 sequence is 16 residues long. Germline V CDR1 and CDR2: SGHRS, YFSETQ. The trim removed 2 bases at V and 1 base at J, leaving 6 bases unmatched. CDR3 coding DNA: TGCGCCAGCAGCTTTGCGGCGGGGGGTCGCACAGATACGCAGTATTTT. Residues: CASSFAAGGRTDTQYF. Full variable domain (rest looked up from reference TRBV5-1 and TRBJ2-3): KAGVTQTPRYLIKTRGQQVTLSCSPISGHRSVSWYQQTPGQGLQFLFEYFSETQRNKGNFPGRFSGRQFSNSRSEMNVSTLELGDSALYLCASSFAAGGRTDTQYFGPGTRLTVL.

The chain has TRBV9 and TRBJ2-1, with D uncertain. The CDR3 is 14 amino acids. The germline V gene has CDR1 SGDLS and CDR2 YYNGEE. V was pared by 0 bases and J by 5 bases, with 9 bases between. The CDR3 reads CASSVGPLHNEQFF. In DNA form, the CDR3 reads TGTGCCAGCAGCGTAGGTCCCCTCCACAATGAGCAGTTCTTC.

This chain connects TRBV5-1 to TRBJ1-1; D is perhaps TRBD1 (6 bases). Germline V gene lookup returns CDR1 SGHRS and CDR2 YFSETQ. Trimming removed 3 bases from V and 5 bases from J, with 14 bases in between. The CDR3 covers 14 residues. The CDR3 protein is CASSSGQLGTEAFF. As DNA, the CDR3 is TGCGCCAGCAGCTCCGGACAGCTTGGTACTGAAGCTTTCTTT.

This clone has a handful of counts. The chain couples TRBV25-1 to TRBJ1-1; 9 nucleotides align to TRBD1. Per germline, CDR1 MGHDK and CDR2 SYGVNS. J lost 1 base, V lost 5 bases, and 5 bases had no gene match. There are 15 residues in the CDR3. The CDR3 is CASSKPGQGNTEAFF. CDR3 bases: TGTGCCAGCAGTAAACCGGGACAGGGGAACACTGAAGCTTTCTTT.

This chain links TRBV14 with TRBJ1-3, with a weak D call TRBD1 (5 bases). V lost 2 bases and J 1 base, leaving 9 bases between the germline ends. The CDR3 loop spans 15 amino acids. Germline CDR1 reads SGHDN; CDR2 reads FVKESK. CDR3 sequence reads: CASSQQQGSGNTIYF. The CDR3 nucleotides read TGTGCCAGCAGCCAACAGCAGGGATCTGGAAACACCATATATTTT.

This chain links TRBV7-9 with TRBJ1-5; D perhaps matches TRBD1 (6 bases). In germline, CDR1 is SEHNR, CDR2 FQNEAQ (reference sequence). The V gene lost 3 bases and the J gene lost 7 bases, with 10 bases spanning the gap. The CDR3 covers 13 residues. The CDR3 region has the DNA TGTGCCAGCAGCTTGGACAGTGGGCAGCCCCAGCATTTT. It codes for CASSLDSGQPQHF.

The chain couples TRBV27 to TRBJ1-6; TRBD1 is a possible D gene (6 bases). CDR1 and CDR2 (germline): MNHEY, SMNVEV (reference sequence). This CDR3 has 14 amino acids. Trimming cost V 4 bases and J 9 bases, with 13 bases left between them. The CDR3 coding sequence is TGTGCCAGCAGTTCCCCTAGCAGGGGTTCACCCCTCCACTTT. Amino acids: CASSSPSRGSPLHF.

The chain couples TRBV10-3 to TRBJ1-2; D possibly corresponds to TRBD1 (5 bases). This CDR3 is 16 amino acids long. CDR1 and CDR2 from the germline V gene are ENHRY and SYGVKD. The V and J ends lost 0 bases and 8 bases respectively, with 19 bases between them. The CDR3 reads CAISESNWGGVRGYTF. The CDR3 DNA is TGTGCCATCAGTGAGTCTAATTGGGGAGGGGTTCGCGGCTACACCTTC.